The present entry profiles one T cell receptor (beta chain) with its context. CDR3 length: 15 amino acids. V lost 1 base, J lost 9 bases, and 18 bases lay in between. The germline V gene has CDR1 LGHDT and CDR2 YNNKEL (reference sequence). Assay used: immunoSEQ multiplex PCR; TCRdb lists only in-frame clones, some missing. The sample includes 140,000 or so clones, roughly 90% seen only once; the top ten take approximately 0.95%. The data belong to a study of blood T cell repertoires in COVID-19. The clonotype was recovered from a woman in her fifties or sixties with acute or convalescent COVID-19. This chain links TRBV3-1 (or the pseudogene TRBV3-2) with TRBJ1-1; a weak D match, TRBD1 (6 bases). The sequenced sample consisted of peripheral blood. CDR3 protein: CASSQASTGPSKAFF. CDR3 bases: TGTGCCAGCAGCCAAGCTTCTACAGGGCCCTCAAAAGCTTTCTTT.